In its sample, the clone carrying this TCR beta chain was seen a few times. Clones were sequenced by immunoSEQ multiplex PCR, and TCRdb holds only the in-frame ones, with some missing. The data contain 12,000 to 15,000 clones, more than 35% of them singletons. There were some 200,000 CFSE-labeled responder cells plated together with some 200,000 irradiated, violet-dye-labeled stimulator cells. The sample is drawn from a study of graft-versus-host responses after intestinal transplantation. Study details: Induction using anti-thymocyte globulin, followed by tacrolimus and steroids for around 3 years, was given to all recipients. Findings of the study overall: Analysis identified GvH clones in recipient marrow, with some appearing first in ileum or blood. Where graft-donor T cell macrochimerism was present, patients had high graft-versus-host to host-versus-graft clonal ratios in allografts.

The V end was cut by 5 bases, the J end by 3 bases, with 14 bases between. This CDR3 is built from 14 residues. Germline CDR1 and CDR2: MNHEY and SVGAGI. This sequence joins TRBV6-5 and TRBJ2-7; a weak D match, TRBD2 (6 bases). The sample was alloreactive CD4+ T cells from a mixed lymphocyte reaction culture, taken before intestinal transplant. Subset described: CFSE-low proliferating T cells sorted from approximately six-day pre-transplant mixed lymphocyte reaction (GvH or HvG direction). The source of this sequence is a human patient who received an intestinal transplant. The DNA for the CDR3 is TGTGCCAGCAGTCCGACGCGGACTAACTACGAGCAGTACTTC. Translation gives CASSPTRTNYEQYF.